This T cell receptor (beta chain) was found in a study of shared clonotypes between healthy human individuals. Naive CD8 cells, CD45RO-negative and positively selected for CCR7, excluded terminally differentiated effector memory CD45RA+ cells. V lost 4 bases, J lost 5 bases, and 5 bases stayed unmatched. The germline V gene has CDR1 MNHEY and CDR2 SMNVEV (reference sequence). The CDR3 length is 14 residues. Study outcomes and limitations: In general, naive subsets displayed greater estimated richness than memory subsets did.

Libraries were prepared by immunoSEQ multiplex PCR; TCRdb keeps only in-frame clonotypes and omits some of them. The sample yields about 2.1 million clones, around 93% seen once. To note about this clone: Its antigen is unidentified.

Sequencing was carried out using naive CD8+ T cells from PBMCs. The rearrangement joins TRBV27 to TRBJ1-2; 9 bases agree with TRBD1. The receptor's source is a young man in good health. Some clones in this sample may be carry-over from other donors' samples. CDR3 nucleotide sequence: TGTGCCAGCAGTTGGACCGGGACAGGGTATGGCTACACCTTC. Translating it yields CASSWTGTGYGYTF.